This T cell receptor beta chain emerged from a study of blood T cells in healthy people across ages. Germline lookup yields CDR1 SQVTM and CDR2 ANQGSEA. V was shortened by 6 bases and J by 3 bases, with 15 bases between the two germline ends. The CDR3 totals 13 residues. Together with a sample-barcoded 5' primer, a J-beta primer mix was included in a second PCR lasting roughly 6 to 12 cycles. A single record per CDR3 protein comes from TCRdb applying MiXCR to the 5' RACE reads. The table records about a million distinct CDR3 sequences, under 50% of them present only once. The clonotype originates from a man under 40 in good health. The sample was blood. The V gene is TRBV29-1, the J gene TRBJ2-7; D may be TRBD2 (6 bases). CDR3 in DNA: TGCAGCGTGGGGGACTTACGTTGCTACGAGCAGTACTTC. Translating it yields CSVGDLRCYEQYF.